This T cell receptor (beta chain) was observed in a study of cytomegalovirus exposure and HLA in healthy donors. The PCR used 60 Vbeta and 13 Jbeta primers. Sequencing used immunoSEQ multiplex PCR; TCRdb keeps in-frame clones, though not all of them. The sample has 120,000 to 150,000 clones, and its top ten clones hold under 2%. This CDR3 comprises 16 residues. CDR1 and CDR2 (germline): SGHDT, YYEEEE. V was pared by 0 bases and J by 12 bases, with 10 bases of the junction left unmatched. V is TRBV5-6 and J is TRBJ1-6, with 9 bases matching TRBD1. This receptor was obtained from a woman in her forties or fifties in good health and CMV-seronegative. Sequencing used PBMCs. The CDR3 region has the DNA TGTGCCAGCAGCTTGGGTTTACAGGGGGCGCGTGTACCCCTCCACTTT. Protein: CASSLGLQGARVPLHF.